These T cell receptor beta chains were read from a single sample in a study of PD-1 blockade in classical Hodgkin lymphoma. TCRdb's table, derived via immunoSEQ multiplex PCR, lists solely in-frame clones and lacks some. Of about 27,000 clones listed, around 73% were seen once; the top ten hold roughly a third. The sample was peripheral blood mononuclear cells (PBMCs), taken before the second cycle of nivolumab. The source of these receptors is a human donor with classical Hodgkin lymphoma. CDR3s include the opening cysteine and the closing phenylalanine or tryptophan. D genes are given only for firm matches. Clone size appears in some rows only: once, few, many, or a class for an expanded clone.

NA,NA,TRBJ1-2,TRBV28,TGTGCCAGCAGTAGACAGCCCTATGGCTACACCTTC,CASSRQPYGYTF
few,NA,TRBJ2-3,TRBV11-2,TGTGCCAGCAGCCCGCTGGAGGGGGCGTCCCTTGGCGGCACAGATACGCAGTATTTT,CASSPLEGASLGGTDTQYF
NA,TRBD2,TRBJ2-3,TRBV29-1,TGCAGCGTTACCTCGGGGGGTAGGACAGATACGCAGTATTTT,CSVTSGGRTDTQYF
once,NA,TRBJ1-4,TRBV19,TGTGCCAGTAGCCTCGTTGGAGAGTATGAAAAACTGTTTTTT,CASSLVGEYEKLFF
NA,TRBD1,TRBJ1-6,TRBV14,TGTGCCAGCAGCCAAGCTGGGACAGGGAACAATTCACCCCTCCACTTT,CASSQAGTGNNSPLHF
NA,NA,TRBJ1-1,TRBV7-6,TGTGCCAGCAGCTTCCTGTCGAGGGGGGTCACTGAAGCTTTCTTT,CASSFLSRGVTEAFF
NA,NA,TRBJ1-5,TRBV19,TGTGCCAGTAGTAGGAGCGACAGACTTAGCAATCAGCCCCAGCATTTT,CASSRSDRLSNQPQHF
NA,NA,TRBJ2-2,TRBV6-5,TGTGCCAGCAGGCTGGGCTCGAACACCGGGGAGCTGTTTTTT,CASRLGSNTGELFF
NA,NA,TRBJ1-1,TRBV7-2,TGTGCCAGCAGCTTCCTGGGAATGAACACTGAAGCTTTCTTT,CASSFLGMNTEAFF
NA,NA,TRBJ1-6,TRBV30,TGTGCCTGGAGTCGTTTACAGCTCTCCTATAATTCACCCCTCCACTTT,CAWSRLQLSYNSPLHF
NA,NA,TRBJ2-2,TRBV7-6,TGTGCCATACAGGGATTGGACACCGGGGAGCTGTTTTTT,CAIQGLDTGELFF
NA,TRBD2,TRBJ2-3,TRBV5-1,TGCGCCAGCAGCCTCCCAAGCGGGGGGGCTGTAGATACGCAGTATTTT,CASSLPSGGAVDTQYF
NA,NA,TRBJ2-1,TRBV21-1,TGTGCCAGCAGCAAAGGTAGCGGCAATGAGCAGTTCTTC,CASSKGSGNEQFF
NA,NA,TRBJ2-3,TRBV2,TGTGCCAGCAGACCGAACCAGGGGACAGATACGCAGTATTTT,CASRPNQGTDTQYF
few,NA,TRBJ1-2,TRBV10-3,TGTGCCATCAGTGTTGGGGAGAACTATGGCTACACCTTC,CAISVGENYGYTF
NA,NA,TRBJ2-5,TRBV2,TGTGCCGGAAGGGGGGGCGGCGAGACCCAGTACTTC,CAGRGGGETQYF
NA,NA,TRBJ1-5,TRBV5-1,TGCGCCAGCAGCTCGGACTTGAGTCAGCCCCAGCATTTT,CASSSDLSQPQHF
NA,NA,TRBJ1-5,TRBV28,TGTGCCAGCAGTTATTCCTCTAATCAGCCCCAGCATTTT,CASSYSSNQPQHF
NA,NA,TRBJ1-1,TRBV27,TGTGCCAGCAGCCCGGGGGAGATTCGGGAAAGGGCTTTCTTT,CASSPGEIRERAFF
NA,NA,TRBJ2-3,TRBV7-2,TGTGCCAGTCGGAACCGTTTCGGCGGGGCCCGGGCAGATACGCAGTATTTT,CASRNRFGGARADTQYF
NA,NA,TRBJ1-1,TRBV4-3,TGCGCCAGCAGCCAACAGTACATGAACACTGAAGCTTTCTTT,CASSQQYMNTEAFF
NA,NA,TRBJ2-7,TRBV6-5,TGTGCCAGCAGAAGGGGGGCGGGCGACGAGCAGTACTTC,CASRRGAGDEQYF